The subject of this entry is one T cell receptor (beta chain). V was cut by 6 bases and J by 3 bases, with 8 bases left in between. CDR1 and CDR2 from the germline V gene are LNHDA and SQIVND (reference sequence). The CDR3 runs to 12 residues. TCRdb keeps only in-frame clones here, not all; method: immunoSEQ multiplex PCR. This sample has 150,000 to 200,000 clones, with over 85% found just once. This sample was included in a study of blood T cell repertoires in COVID-19. Study background: Samples of COVID-19 (acute and convalescent) were obtained from the United States, Italy and Spain. Sample material is recorded as cDNA or gDNA derived from T cells, B-cell-depleted T cells, or PBMCs.

The rearrangement joins TRBV19 to TRBJ1-2; possibly TRBD1 for D (6 bases). The TCR comes from a woman between 55 and 75 years old with COVID-19, enrolled during active disease. The specimen sequenced was peripheral blood. This CDR3 reads CASRAGDYGYTF. DNA for the CDR3: TGTGCCAGTAGGGCAGGGGACTATGGCTACACCTTC.